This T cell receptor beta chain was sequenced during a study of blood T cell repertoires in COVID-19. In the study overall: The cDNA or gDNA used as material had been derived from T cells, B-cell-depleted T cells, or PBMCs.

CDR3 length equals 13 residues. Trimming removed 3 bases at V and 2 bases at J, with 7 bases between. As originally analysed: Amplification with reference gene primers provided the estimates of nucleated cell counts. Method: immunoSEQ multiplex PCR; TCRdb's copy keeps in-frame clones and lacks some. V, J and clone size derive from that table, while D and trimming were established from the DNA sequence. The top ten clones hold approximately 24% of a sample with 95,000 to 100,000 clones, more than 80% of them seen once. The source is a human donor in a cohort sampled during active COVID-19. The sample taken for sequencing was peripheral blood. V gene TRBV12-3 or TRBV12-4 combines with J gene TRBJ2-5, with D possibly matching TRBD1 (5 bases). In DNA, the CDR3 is TGTGCCAGCAGTTTTTCAGGGCAAGAGACCCAGTACTTC. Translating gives CASSFSGQETQYF.